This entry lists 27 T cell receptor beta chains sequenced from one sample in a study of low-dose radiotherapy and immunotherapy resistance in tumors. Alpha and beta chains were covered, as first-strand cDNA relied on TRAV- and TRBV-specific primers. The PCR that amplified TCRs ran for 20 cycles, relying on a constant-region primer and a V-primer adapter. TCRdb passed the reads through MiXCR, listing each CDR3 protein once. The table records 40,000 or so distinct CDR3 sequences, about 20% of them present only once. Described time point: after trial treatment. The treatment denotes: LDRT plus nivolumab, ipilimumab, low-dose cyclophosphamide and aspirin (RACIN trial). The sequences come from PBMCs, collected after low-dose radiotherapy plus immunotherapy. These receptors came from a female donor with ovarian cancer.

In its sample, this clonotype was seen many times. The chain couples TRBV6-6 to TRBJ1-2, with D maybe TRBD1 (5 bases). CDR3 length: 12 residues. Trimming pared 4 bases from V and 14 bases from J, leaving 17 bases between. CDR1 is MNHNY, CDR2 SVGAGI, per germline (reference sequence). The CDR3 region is CASSFGEGRHTF. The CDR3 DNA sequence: TGTGCCAGCAGTTTCGGTGAGGGGCGTCATACCTTC.

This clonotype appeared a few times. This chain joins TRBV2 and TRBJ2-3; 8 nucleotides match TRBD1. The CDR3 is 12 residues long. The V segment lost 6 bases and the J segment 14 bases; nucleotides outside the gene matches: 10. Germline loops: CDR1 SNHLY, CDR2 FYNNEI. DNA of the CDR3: TGTGCCAGCAGCGATCAGGGGGCGGATCGGTATTTT. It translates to CASSDQGADRYF.

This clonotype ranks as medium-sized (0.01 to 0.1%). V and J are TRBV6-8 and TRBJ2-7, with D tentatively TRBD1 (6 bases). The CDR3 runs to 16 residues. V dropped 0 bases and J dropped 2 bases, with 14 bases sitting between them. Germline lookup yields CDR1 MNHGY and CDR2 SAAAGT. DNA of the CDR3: TGTGCCAGCAGTTACTCGATTGTCGGGACAACCTACGAGCAGTACTTC. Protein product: CASSYSIVGTTYEQYF.

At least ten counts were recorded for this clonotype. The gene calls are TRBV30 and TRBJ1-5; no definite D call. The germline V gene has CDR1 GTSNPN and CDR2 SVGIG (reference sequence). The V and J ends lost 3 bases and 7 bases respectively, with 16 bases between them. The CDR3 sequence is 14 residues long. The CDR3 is CAWRSQGRGQPQHF. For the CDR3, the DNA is TGTGCCTGGAGGTCCCAAGGGAGAGGCCAGCCCCAGCATTTT.

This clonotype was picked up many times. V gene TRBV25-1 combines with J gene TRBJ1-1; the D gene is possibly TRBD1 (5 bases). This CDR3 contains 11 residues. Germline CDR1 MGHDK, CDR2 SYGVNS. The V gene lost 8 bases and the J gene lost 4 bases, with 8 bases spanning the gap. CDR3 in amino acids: CASWGGTEAFF. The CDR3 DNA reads TGTGCCAGCTGGGGGGGCACTGAAGCTTTCTTT.

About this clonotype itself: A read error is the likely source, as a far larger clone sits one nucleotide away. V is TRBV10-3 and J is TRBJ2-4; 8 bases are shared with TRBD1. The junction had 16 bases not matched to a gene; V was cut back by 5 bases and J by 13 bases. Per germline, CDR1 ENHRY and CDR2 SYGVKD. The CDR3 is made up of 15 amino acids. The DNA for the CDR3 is TGTGCCATCAGTCGGACAGGGTCAACCTACAATGAGCAGTACTTC. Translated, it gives CAISRTGSTYNEQYF.

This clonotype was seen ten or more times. CDR3 in DNA: TGTGCCAGCAGCCTATCTAGCGGGGGTCACGATACGCAGTATTTT. It encodes CASSLSSGGHDTQYF. The V gene is TRBV7-3, the J gene TRBJ2-3; TRBD2 matches 10 bases. Trimming took 5 bases from V and 6 from J; bases not matched to a gene: 8. The germline V gene encodes CDR1 SGHTA and CDR2 FQGTGA. This CDR3 is built from 15 residues.

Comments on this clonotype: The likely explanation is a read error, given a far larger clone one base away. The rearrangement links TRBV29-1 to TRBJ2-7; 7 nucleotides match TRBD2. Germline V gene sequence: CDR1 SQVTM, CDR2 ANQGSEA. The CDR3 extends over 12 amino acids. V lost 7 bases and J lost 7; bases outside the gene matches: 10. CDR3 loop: CSEKASGSEQYF. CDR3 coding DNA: TGCAGCGAGAAGGCTAGCGGTAGTGAGCAGTACTTC.

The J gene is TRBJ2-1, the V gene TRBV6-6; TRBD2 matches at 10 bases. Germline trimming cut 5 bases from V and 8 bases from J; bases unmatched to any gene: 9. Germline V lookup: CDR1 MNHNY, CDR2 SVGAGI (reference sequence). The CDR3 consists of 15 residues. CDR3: CASSPRTSGIYEQFF. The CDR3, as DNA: TGTGCCAGCAGTCCCCGAACTAGCGGGATTTATGAGCAGTTCTTC.

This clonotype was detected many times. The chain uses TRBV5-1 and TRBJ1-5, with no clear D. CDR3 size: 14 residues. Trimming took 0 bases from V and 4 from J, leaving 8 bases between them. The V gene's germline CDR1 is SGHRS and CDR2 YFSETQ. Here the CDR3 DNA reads TGCGCCAGCAGCTTGGACGGCTTGAATCAGCCCCAGCATTTT. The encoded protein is CASSLDGLNQPQHF.

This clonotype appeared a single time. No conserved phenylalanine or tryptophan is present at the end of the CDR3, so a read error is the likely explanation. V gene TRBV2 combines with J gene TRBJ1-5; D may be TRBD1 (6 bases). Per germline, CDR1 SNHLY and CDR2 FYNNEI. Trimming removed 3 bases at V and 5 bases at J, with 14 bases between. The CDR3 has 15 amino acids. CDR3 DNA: TGTGCCAGCAGTGACACAGGGCATCTTGATCAGCCCCAGCATTCT. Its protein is CASSDTGHLDQPQHS.

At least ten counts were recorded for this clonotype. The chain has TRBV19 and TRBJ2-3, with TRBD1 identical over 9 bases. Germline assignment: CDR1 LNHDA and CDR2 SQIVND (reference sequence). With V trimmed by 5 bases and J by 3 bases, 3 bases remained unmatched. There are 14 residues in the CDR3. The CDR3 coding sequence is TGTGCCAGTAGTCGGGGACAGGGAACAGATACGCAGTATTTT. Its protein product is CASSRGQGTDTQYF.

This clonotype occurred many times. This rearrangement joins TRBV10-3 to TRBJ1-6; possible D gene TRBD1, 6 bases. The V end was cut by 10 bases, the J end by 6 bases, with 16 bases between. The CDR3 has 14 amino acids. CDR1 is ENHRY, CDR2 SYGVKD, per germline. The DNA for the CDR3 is TGTGCCAGTCAACAGGGCCCCTCTAATTCACCCCTCCACTTT. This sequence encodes CASQQGPSNSPLHF.

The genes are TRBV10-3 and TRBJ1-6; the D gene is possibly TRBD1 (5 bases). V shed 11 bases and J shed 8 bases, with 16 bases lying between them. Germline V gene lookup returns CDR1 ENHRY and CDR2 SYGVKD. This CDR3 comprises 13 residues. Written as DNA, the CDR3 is TGTGCCGCGGCGGGGCTCGGGGATTCACCCCTCCACTTT. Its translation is CAAAGLGDSPLHF.

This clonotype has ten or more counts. This chain's CDR3 is CATSREGRHGTLRGEKLFF. In DNA form, the CDR3 reads TGTGCCACCAGCAGAGAAGGGAGGCACGGAACTTTAAGAGGGGAAAAACTGTTTTTT. This chain joins TRBV15 and TRBJ1-4, with unresolved D. This CDR3 spans 19 amino acids. Trimming removed 0 bases from V and 8 bases from J, with 25 bases in between. Germline-derived CDR1 and CDR2 are LNHNV and YYDKDF (reference sequence).

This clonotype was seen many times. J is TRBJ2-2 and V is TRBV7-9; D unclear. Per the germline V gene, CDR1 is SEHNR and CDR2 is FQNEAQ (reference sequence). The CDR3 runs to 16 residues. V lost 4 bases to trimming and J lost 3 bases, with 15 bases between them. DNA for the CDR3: TGTGCCAGCAGCTCCCCCCCGAACAGCTACACCGGGGAGCTGTTTTTT. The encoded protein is CASSSPPNSYTGELFF.

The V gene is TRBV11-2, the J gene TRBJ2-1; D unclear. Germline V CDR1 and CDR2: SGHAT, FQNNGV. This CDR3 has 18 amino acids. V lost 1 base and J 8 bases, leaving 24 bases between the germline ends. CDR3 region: CASSLVLTLGMQRDEQFF. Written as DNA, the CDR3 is TGTGCCAGCAGCTTAGTCTTAACGCTCGGAATGCAACGGGATGAGCAGTTCTTC.

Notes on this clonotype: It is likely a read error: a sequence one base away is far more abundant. The CDR3 bases are TGTGCCTTCAGAGGACAGGGGGATAATTCACCCCTCCACTTT. It codes for CAFRGQGDNSPLHF. The V call is TRBV6-6, the J call TRBJ1-6; 10 nucleotides align to TRBD1. Germline V CDR1 and CDR2: MNHNY, SVGAGI (reference sequence). CDR3 length: 14 amino acids. Trimming at V came to 11 bases and at J to 5 bases, leaving 6 bases not matched to a gene.

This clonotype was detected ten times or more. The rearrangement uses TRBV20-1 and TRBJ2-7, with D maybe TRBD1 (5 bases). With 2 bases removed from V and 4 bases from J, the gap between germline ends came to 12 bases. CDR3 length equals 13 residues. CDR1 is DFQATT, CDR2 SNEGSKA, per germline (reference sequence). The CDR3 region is CSARRQGVYEQYF. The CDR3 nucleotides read TGCAGTGCTAGAAGGCAGGGTGTTTACGAGCAGTACTTC.

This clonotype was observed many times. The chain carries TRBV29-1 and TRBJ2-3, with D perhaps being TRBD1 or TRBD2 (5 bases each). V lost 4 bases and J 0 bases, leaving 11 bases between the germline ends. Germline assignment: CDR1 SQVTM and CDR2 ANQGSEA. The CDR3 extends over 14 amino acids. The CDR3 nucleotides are TGCAGCGTTGCTGGGACGGATAGCACAGATACGCAGTATTTT. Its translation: CSVAGTDSTDTQYF.

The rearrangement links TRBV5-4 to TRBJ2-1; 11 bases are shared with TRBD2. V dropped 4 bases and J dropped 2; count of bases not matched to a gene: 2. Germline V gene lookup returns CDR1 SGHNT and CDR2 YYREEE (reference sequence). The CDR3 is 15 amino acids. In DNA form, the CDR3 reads TGTGCCAGCAGCCATAGCGGGAGGGCCTACAATGAGCAGTTCTTC. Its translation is CASSHSGRAYNEQFF.

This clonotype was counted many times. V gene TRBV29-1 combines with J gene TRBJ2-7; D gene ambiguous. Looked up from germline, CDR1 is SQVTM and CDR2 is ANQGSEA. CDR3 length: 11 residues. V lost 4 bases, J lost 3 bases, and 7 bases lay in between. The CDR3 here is CSVGHNYEQYF. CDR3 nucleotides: TGCAGCGTTGGACACAACTACGAGCAGTACTTC.

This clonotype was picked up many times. The CDR3 protein is CASSFHPRQGADTQYF. The DNA for the CDR3 is TGTGCCAGCAGCTTCCACCCACGACAGGGGGCAGATACGCAGTATTTT. V and J are TRBV7-2 and TRBJ2-3, with 9 bases that match TRBD1. The junction had 8 bases not matched to a gene; V was cut back by 3 bases and J by 4 bases. Germline V lookup: CDR1 SGHTA, CDR2 FQGNSA. CDR3 length: 16 residues.

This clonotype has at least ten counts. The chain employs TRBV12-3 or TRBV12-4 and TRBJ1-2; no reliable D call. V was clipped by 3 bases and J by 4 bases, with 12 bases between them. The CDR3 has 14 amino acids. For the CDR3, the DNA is TGTGCCAGCAGTTTCGGGCTGGGGAGCTATGGCTACACCTTC. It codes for CASSFGLGSYGYTF.

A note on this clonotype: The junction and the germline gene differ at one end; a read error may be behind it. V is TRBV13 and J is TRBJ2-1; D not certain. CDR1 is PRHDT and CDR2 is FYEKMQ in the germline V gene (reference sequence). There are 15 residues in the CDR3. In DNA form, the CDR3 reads TGTGCCACCAGCAGAGAAACGGGTGGGAAGGGTGAGCAGTTCTTC. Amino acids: CATSRETGGKGEQFF.

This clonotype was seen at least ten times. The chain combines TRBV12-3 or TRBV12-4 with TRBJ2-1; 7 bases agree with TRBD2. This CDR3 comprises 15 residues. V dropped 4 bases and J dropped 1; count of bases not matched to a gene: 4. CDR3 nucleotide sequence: TGTGCCAGCAGTTACACGGGGGGTTCCTACAATGAGCAGTTCTTC. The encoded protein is CASSYTGGSYNEQFF.

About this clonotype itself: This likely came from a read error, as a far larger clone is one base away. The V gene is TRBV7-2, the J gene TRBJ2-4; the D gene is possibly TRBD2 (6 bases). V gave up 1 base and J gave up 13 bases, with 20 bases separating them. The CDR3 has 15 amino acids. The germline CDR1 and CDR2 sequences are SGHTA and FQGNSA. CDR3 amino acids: CASSLGGAGRDEQYF. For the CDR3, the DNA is TGTGCCAGCAGCTTAGGGGGCGCAGGGCGGGATGAGCAGTACTTC.